This T cell receptor (beta chain) comes out of a study of blood T cell repertoires in COVID-19. Study details: T cells, B-cell-depleted T cells, or PBMCs provided the cDNA or gDNA that served as material.

This CDR3 contains 14 residues. Trimming cost V 0 bases and J 4 bases, with 10 bases left between them. The germline V gene has CDR1 SGHRS and CDR2 YFSETQ. Source study methods: Estimation of nucleated cell counts relied on the amplification of reference gene primers. Measured with immunoSEQ multiplex PCR; TCRdb has only the in-frame clones, and not every one. V and J calls and clone size come straight from that table; D and trimming were deduced from the DNA. The table has fewer than 250,000 clones, around 90% seen once; the top ten hold approximately 2.4%. The receptor's source is a woman aged 25 to 39 with acute COVID-19. Sequenced: PBMCs or T cells enriched from blood (not recorded which). This sequence joins TRBV5-1 and TRBJ1-1; D might be TRBD1 (6 bases). CDR3 loop: CASSLARGSTEAFF. In nucleotides, the CDR3 is TGCGCCAGCAGCTTGGCCAGGGGTAGCACTGAAGCTTTCTTT.